These T cell receptor beta chains were read from a single sample in a study of CD8 T cells in Susac syndrome. Each CDR3 protein is one row after TCRdb ran MiXCR on the immunoSEQ multiplex PCR reads. The sample has 300,000 or so distinct CDR3 sequences; 92% are singletons. The sequenced material came from CD4+ T cells from PBMCs. These receptors were collected from a human donor with multiple sclerosis. Both conserved end residues are part of each CDR3. D genes are given only for firm matches. Only some rows state a clone size, as once, few, many or a class for expanded clones.

NA	15	TRBJ1-3	NA	TRBV10-3	TGTGCCATCAGCGGACAGAGCATCTCTGGAAACACCATATATTTT	CAISGQSISGNTIYF
NA	13	TRBJ1-2	TRBD1	TRBV29-1	TGCAGCGCCAGACAGGGAGCTAACTATGGCTACACCTTC	CSARQGANYGYTF
NA	14	TRBJ1-4	NA	TRBV7-9	TGTGCCAGCAGCTTATTCGGGGCTGGTGAAAAACTGTTTTTT	CASSLFGAGEKLFF
NA	14	TRBJ1-2	TRBD1	TRBV20-1	TGCAGTGCTAGGGGGGGACAGGGGCCCTATGGCTACACCTTC	CSARGGQGPYGYTF
NA	14	TRBJ1-4	NA	TRBV30	TGTGCCTGGAGTCTCCTTGATACTAATGAAAAACTGTTTTTT	CAWSLLDTNEKLFF
NA	16	TRBJ2-7	NA	TRBV7-9	TGTGCCAGCAGCTTATACGGTCGAGGACGGATGGCGGAGCAGTACTTC	CASSLYGRGRMAEQYF
NA	15	TRBJ2-1	NA	TRBV14	TGTGCCAGCAGCCTAGGACTAAACCAATACAATGAGCAGTTCTTC	CASSLGLNQYNEQFF
NA	15	TRBJ2-3	NA	TRBV2	TGTGCCAGCATCCGGGACGGGCGGGTTACAGATACGCAGTATTTT	CASIRDGRVTDTQYF
NA	16	TRBJ2-2	TRBD1	TRBV19	TGTGCCAGTAGCGAGGGACAGGGAATCTGGCCCGGGGAGCTGTTTTTT	CASSEGQGIWPGELFF
NA	17	TRBJ1-5	NA	TRBV6-1	TGTGCCAGCAGTGAACGGTGGACGGGAGGGGAAACTCAGCCCCAGCATTTT	CASSERWTGGETQPQHF
once	16	TRBJ1-5	NA	TRBV6-2/TRBV6-3	TGTGCCAGCAACAAGGATCGGATGAATAGCAATCAGCCCCAGCATTTT	CASNKDRMNSNQPQHF
NA	16	TRBJ1-5	NA	TRBV19	TGTGCCAGTACCCGTGGGGGCAGGGGAGGTAATCAGCCCCAGCATTTT	CASTRGGRGGNQPQHF
once	12	TRBJ2-7	NA	TRBV3-1	TGTGCCAGCAGCCAATTCGACTACGAGCAGTACTTC	CASSQFDYEQYF
NA	13	TRBJ2-5	NA	TRBV18	TGTGCCAGCTCACCGAACGGGCAAGAGACCCAGTACTTC	CASSPNGQETQYF
NA	14	TRBJ2-5	TRBD2	TRBV19	TGTGCCAGTAGGGCCGGGACTAGCAGGGAGACCCAGTACTTC	CASRAGTSRETQYF
NA	14	TRBJ2-2	NA	TRBV5-1	TGCGCCAGCAGCGCCCTAGTGGGGACCGGGGAGCTGTTTTTT	CASSALVGTGELFF
NA	14	TRBJ1-2	NA	TRBV11-2	TGTGCCAGCAGCTTAGAACAGTCGGACTATGGCTACACCTTC	CASSLEQSDYGYTF
NA	14	TRBJ1-4	NA	TRBV5-1	TGCGCCAGCAGCTTGATTGGGTCTAATGAAAAACTGTTTTTT	CASSLIGSNEKLFF
NA	10	TRBJ2-3	NA	TRBV20-1	TGCAGTGCTGCAGGAGATACGCAGTATTTT	CSAAGDTQYF
once	15	TRBJ2-7	TRBD2	TRBV7-6	TGTGCCAGCAGCCACAGGACGGGACTAGCGGGGCAACAGTACTTC	CASSHRTGLAGQQYF
NA	14	TRBJ2-2	NA	TRBV6-6	TGTGCCAGCATCCTGCGGCCCGGGCCCGGGGAGCTGTTTTTT	CASILRPGPGELFF
NA	14	TRBJ2-5	TRBD2	TRBV12-3/TRBV12-4	TGTGCCAGCAGTTTCTCGGGACTAGAGGAGACCCAGTACTTC	CASSFSGLEETQYF
NA	16	TRBJ2-1	TRBD2	TRBV20-1	TGCAGTGCCTCGCGGCGGATAGCGGGACGCGGCAATGAGCAGTTCTTC	CSASRRIAGRGNEQFF
NA	14	TRBJ1-5	NA	TRBV2	TGTGCCAGCAGGGGTAATGGGGTCTATCAGCCCCAGCATTTT	CASRGNGVYQPQHF
NA	16	TRBJ2-3	TRBD1	TRBV30	TGTGCCTGGAGTACCCGACAGGGGGCCGTGACAGATACGCAGTATTTT	CAWSTRQGAVTDTQYF
NA	15	TRBJ2-3	TRBD1	TRBV18	TGTGCCAGCTCACGCGGACAGGGAACGATGCATACGCAGTATTTT	CASSRGQGTMHTQYF
NA	15	TRBJ2-3	NA	TRBV2	TGTGCCAGCAGTGGACTAGGGACGCCCTCAGATACGCAGTATTTT	CASSGLGTPSDTQYF
NA	16	TRBJ2-2	NA	TRBV7-2	TGTGCCAGCAGCTTAGCCGTGACCTACAACACCGGGGAGCTGTTTTTT	CASSLAVTYNTGELFF
NA	12	TRBJ2-1	NA	TRBV30	TGTGCCTGGAGTGTAAGCGTACTCGGGCAGTTCTTC	CAWSVSVLGQFF
once	15	TRBJ1-3	NA	TRBV20-1	TGCAGTGCTAGAGATGGCCAGGGCGTTGGAAACACCATATATTTT	CSARDGQGVGNTIYF
NA	14	TRBJ2-2	NA	TRBV15	TGTGCCACCAGCAGAGATCGAGGAGGCGGGGAGCTGTTTTTT	CATSRDRGGGELFF
NA	15	TRBJ1-5	NA	TRBV2	TGTGCCAGCAGTGATCGGCCCTGGGGCAATCAGCCCCAGCATTTT	CASSDRPWGNQPQHF
NA	14	TRBJ2-1	TRBD2	TRBV14	TGTGCCAGCAGCCAAGACTCTAGCGGGAGGGGGCAGTTCTTC	CASSQDSSGRGQFF
NA	13	TRBJ2-7	TRBD2	TRBV29-1	TGCAGCGTTGAGGACGGGAGGGCCAACGAGCAGTACTTC	CSVEDGRANEQYF
NA	11	TRBJ2-5	NA	TRBV29-1	TGCAGCCCGGACAGCCAAGAGACCCAGTACTTC	CSPDSQETQYF
NA	14	TRBJ1-2	NA	TRBV9	TGTGCCAGCAGCGTCGCACAGGGCAACTATGGCTACACCTTC	CASSVAQGNYGYTF
NA	14	TRBJ2-7	TRBD1	TRBV6-5	TGTGCCAGCAGTTACCGGGACAGACTCTACGAGCAGTACTTC	CASSYRDRLYEQYF
NA	15	TRBJ1-2	TRBD1	TRBV3-1	TGTGCCAGCAGCCAAGATCTGAAGGGGGCAAGCGGCTACACCTTC	CASSQDLKGASGYTF
NA	14	TRBJ1-1	TRBD1	TRBV24-1	TGTGCCACCAGCTCGACAGGGGGCTACGGCGAAGCTTTCTTT	CATSSTGGYGEAFF
few	13	TRBJ1-1	TRBD1	TRBV7-3	TGTGCCAGCAGCACCTACAGGGGCACTGAAGCTTTCTTT	CASSTYRGTEAFF
NA	12	TRBJ2-1	TRBD1	TRBV6-2/TRBV6-3	TGTGCCAGCAGACCCACAGGGGTCGAGCAGTTCTTC	CASRPTGVEQFF
NA	13	TRBJ2-3	NA	TRBV7-9	TGTGCCAGCAGCACCCAGGGTGTGGATACGCAGTATTTT	CASSTQGVDTQYF
NA	14	TRBJ2-1	TRBD2	TRBV20-1	TGCAGTGCACCTCGACCCGGGACTAGCCATGAGCAGTTCTTC	CSAPRPGTSHEQFF
NA	10	TRBJ2-5	NA	TRBV20-1	TGCAGTGCTATGGCGAGGACCCAGTACTTC	CSAMARTQYF
NA	14	TRBJ2-7	TRBD2	TRBV5-1	TGCGCCAGCCAAGGTCCCGGGAGGAGCTACGAGCAGTACTTC	CASQGPGRSYEQYF